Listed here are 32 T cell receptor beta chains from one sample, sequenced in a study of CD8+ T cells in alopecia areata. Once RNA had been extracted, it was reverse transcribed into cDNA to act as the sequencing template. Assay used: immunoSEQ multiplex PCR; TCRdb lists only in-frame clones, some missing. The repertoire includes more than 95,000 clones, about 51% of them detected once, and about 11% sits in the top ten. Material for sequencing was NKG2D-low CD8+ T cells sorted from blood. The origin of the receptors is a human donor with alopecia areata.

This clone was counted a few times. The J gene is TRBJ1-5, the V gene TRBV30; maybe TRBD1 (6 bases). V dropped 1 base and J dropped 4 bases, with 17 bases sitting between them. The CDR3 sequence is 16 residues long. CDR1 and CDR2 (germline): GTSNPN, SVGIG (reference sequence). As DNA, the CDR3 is TGTGCCTGGAGTGCCCTTCCAACAGGGAGGAATCAGCCCCAGCATTTT. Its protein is CAWSALPTGRNQPQHF. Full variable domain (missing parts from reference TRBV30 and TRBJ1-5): SQTIHQWPATLVQPVGSPLSLECTVEGTSNPNLYWYRQAAGRGLQLLFYSVGIGQISSEVPQNLSASRPQDRQFILSSKKLLLSDSGFYLCAWSALPTGRNQPQHFGDGTRLSIL.

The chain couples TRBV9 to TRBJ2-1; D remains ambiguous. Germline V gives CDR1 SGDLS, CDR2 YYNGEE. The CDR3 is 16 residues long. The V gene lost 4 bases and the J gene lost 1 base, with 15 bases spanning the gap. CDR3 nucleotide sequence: TGTGCCAGCAGCTCTACGACTGATTTATCCTACAATGAGCAGTTCTTC. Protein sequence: CASSSTTDLSYNEQFF. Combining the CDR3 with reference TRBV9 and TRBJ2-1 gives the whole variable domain DSGVTQTPKHLITATGQRVTLRCSPRSGDLSVYWYQQSLDQGLQFLIQYYNGEERAKGNILERFSAQQFPDLHSELNLSSLELGDSALYFCASSSTTDLSYNEQFFGPGTRLTVL.

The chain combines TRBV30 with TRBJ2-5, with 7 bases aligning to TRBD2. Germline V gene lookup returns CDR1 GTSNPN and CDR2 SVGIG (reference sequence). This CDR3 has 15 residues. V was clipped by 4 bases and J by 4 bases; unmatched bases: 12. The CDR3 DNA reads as TGTGCCTGGAACCTGGGCAGACTAGCCTCAGAGACCCAGTACTTC. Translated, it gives CAWNLGRLASETQYF.

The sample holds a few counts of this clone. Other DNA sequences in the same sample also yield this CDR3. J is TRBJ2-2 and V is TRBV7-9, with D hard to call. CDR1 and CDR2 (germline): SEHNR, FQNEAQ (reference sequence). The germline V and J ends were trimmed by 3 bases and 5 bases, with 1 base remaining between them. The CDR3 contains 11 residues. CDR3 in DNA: TGTGCCAGCAGCTTGACCGGGGAGCTGTTTTTT. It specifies CASSLTGELFF.

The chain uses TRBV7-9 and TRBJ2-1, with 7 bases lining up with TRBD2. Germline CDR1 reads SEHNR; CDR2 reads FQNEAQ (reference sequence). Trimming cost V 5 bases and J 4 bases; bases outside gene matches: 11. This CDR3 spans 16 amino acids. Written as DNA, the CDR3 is TGTGCCAGCAGCCCCCAGGGAGGGGATCGATACAATGAGCAGTTCTTC. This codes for CASSPQGGDRYNEQFF.

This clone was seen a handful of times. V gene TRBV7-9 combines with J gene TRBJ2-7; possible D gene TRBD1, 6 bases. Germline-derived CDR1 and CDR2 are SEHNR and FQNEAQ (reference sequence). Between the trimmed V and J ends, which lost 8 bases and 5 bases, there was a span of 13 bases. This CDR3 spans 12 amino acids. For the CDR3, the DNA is TGTGCCAGCTCGAGGGGGACCCACGAGCAGTACTTC. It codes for CASSRGTHEQYF.

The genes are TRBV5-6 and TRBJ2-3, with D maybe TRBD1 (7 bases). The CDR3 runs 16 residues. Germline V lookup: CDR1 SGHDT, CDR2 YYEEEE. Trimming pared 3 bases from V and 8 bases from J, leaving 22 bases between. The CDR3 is CASSSRGTEAVGTQYF. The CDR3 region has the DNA TGTGCCAGCAGCTCTCGGGGGACAGAGGCCGTGGGTACGCAGTATTTT.

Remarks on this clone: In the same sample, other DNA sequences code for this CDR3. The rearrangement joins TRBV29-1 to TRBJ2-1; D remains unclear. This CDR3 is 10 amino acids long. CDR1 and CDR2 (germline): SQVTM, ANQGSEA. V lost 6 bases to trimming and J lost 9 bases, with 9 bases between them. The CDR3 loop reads CSVVRGEQFF. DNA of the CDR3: TGCAGCGTCGTGCGAGGTGAGCAGTTCTTC.

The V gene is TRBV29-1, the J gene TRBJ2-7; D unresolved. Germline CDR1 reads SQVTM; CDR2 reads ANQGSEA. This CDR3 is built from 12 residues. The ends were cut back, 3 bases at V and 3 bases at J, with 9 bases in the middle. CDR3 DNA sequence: TGCAGCGTTGAGGGCAGAAACTACGAGCAGTACTTC. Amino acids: CSVEGRNYEQYF.

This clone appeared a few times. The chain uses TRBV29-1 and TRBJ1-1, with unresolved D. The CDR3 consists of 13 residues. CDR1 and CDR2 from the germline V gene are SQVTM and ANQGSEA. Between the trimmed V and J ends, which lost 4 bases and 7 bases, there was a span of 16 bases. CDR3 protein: CSVVAGENDEAFF. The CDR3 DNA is TGCAGCGTTGTAGCAGGAGAAAATGATGAAGCTTTCTTT. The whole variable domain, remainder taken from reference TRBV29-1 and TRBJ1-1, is SAVISQKPSRDICQRGTSLTIQCQVDSQVTMMFWYRQQPGQSLTLIATANQGSEATYESGFVIDKFPISRPNLTFSTLTVSNMSPEDSSIYLCSVVAGENDEAFFGQGTRLTVV.

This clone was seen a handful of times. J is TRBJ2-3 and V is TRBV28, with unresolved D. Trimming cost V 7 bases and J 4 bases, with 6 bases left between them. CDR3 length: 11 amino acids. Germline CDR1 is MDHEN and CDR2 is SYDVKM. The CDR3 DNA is TGTGCCAGCACCGCGTCAGATACGCAGTATTTT. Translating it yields CASTASDTQYF.

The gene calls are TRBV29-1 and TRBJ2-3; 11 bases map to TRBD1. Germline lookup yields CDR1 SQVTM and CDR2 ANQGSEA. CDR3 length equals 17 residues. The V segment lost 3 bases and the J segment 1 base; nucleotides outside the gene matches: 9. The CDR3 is CSVDPGQGAAGTDTQYF. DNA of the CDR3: TGCAGCGTTGATCCTGGACAGGGGGCGGCTGGCACAGATACGCAGTATTTT.

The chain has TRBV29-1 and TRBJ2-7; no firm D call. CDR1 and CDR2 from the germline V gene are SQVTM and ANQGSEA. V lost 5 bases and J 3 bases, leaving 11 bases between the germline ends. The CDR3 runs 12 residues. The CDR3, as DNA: TGCAGCGTTTTAGGAGACGGCTACGAGCAGTACTTC. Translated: CSVLGDGYEQYF.

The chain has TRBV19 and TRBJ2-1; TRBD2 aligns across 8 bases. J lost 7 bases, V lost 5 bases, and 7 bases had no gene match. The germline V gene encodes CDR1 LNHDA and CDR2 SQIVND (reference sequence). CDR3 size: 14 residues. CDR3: CASSSWTSMNEQFF. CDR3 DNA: TGTGCCAGTAGTTCCTGGACTAGCATGAATGAGCAGTTCTTC.

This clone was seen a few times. The CDR3 loop reads CSVESPHTDTQYF. CDR3 nucleotide sequence: TGCAGCGTTGAAAGCCCCCACACAGATACGCAGTATTTT. The V gene is TRBV29-1, the J gene TRBJ2-3; D gene unclear. V was shortened by 2 bases and J by 2 bases, with 8 bases between the two germline ends. CDR3 length: 13 amino acids. Germline CDR1 reads SQVTM; CDR2 reads ANQGSEA.

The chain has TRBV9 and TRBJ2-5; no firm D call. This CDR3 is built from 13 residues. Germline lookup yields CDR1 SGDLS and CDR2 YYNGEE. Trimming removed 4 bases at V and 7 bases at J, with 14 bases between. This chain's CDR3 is CASSPPMGRTQYF. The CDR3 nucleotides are TGTGCCAGCAGCCCCCCAATGGGTAGGACCCAGTACTTC. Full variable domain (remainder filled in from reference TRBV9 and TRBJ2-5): DSGVTQTPKHLITATGQRVTLRCSPRSGDLSVYWYQQSLDQGLQFLIQYYNGEERAKGNILERFSAQQFPDLHSELNLSSLELGDSALYFCASSPPMGRTQYFGPGTRLLVL.

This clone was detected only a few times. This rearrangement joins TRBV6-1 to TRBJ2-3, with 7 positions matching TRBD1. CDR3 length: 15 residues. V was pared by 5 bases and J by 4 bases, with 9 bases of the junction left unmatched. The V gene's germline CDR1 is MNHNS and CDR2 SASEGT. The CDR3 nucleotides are TGTGCCAGCAGTCCCGGGACAGCTGAGTCAGATACGCAGTATTTT. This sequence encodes CASSPGTAESDTQYF.

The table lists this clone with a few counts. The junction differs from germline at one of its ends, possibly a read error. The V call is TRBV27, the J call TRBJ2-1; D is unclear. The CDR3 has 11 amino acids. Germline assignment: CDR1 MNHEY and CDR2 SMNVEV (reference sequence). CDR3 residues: CASSFFSEEFF. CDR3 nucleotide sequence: TGTGCCAGCAGTTTCTTTAGTGAGGAGTTCTTC.

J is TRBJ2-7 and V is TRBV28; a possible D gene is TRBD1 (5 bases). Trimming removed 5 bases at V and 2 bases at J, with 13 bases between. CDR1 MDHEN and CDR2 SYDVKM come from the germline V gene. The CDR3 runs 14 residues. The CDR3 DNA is TGTGCCAGCAGTCCGAAGACAGTAACCTACGAGCAGTACTTC. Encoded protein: CASSPKTVTYEQYF.

The CDR3 region has the DNA TGTGCCAGCAGCCACAGGGGCGACTACAATGAGCAGTTCTTC. Translating it yields CASSHRGDYNEQFF. V gene TRBV6-5 combines with J gene TRBJ2-1; 7 nucleotides match TRBD1. The germline V gene has CDR1 MNHEY and CDR2 SVGAGI. The CDR3 contains 14 residues. V dropped 6 bases and J dropped 3; count of bases not matched to a gene: 5.

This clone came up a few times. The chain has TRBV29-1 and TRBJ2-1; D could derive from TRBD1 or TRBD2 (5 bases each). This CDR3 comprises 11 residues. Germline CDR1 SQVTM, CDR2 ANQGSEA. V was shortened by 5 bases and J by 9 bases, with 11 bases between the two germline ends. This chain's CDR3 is CSVSDGAEQFF. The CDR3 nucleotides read TGCAGCGTTTCGGACGGGGCTGAGCAGTTCTTC.

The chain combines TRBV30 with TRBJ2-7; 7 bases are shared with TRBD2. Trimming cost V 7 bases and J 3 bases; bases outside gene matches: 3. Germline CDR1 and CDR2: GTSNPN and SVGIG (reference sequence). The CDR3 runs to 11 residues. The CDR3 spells CAYRDYYEQYF. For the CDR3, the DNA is TGTGCCTACCGGGACTACTACGAGCAGTACTTC.

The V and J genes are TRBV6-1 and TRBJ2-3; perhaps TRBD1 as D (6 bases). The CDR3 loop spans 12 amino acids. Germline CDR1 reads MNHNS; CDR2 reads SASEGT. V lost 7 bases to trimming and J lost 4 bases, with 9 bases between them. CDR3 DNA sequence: TGTGCCAGCATCAGGGGCCCAGATACGCAGTATTTT. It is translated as CASIRGPDTQYF.

The CDR3 sequence: CASGGSEWEQYF. In nucleotides, the CDR3 is TGTGCCAGCGGGGGGAGTGAGTGGGAGCAGTACTTC. The chain has TRBV9 and TRBJ2-7; the D gene is possibly TRBD2 (6 bases). The CDR3 totals 12 residues. Germline V gives CDR1 SGDLS, CDR2 YYNGEE. V was clipped by 7 bases and J by 7 bases, with 15 bases between them.

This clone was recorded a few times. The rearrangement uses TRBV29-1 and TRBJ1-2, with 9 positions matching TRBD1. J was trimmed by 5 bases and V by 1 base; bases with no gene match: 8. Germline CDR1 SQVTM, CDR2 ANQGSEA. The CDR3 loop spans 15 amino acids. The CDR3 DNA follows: TGCAGCGTTGAAGCGGGAACAGGGGGCAGTTATGGCTACACCTTC. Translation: CSVEAGTGGSYGYTF.

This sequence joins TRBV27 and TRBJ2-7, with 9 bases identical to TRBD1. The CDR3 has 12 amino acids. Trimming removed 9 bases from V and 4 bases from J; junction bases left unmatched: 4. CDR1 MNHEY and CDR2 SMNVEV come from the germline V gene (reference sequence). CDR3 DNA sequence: TGTGCCAGTCGCGGGACAGGGTACGAGCAGTACTTC. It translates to CASRGTGYEQYF.

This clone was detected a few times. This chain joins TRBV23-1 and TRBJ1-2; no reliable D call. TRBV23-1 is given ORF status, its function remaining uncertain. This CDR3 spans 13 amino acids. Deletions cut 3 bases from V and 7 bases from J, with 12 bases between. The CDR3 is CASSQKRGSGYTF. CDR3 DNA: TGCGCCAGCAGTCAGAAACGAGGCAGTGGCTACACCTTC.

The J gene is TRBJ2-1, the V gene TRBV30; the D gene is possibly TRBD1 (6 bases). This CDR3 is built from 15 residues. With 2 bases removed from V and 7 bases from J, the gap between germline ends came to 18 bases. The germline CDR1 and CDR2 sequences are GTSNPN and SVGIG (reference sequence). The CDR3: CAWSYQITGLNEQFF. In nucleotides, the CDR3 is TGTGCCTGGAGTTACCAAATCACAGGGTTGAATGAGCAGTTCTTC.

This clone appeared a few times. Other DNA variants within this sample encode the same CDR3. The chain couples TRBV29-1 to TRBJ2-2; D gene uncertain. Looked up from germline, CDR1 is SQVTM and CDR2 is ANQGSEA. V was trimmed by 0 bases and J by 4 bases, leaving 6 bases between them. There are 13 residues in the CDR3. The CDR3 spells CSVEEQGTGELFF. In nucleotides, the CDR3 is TGCAGCGTTGAAGAGCAAGGCACCGGGGAGCTGTTTTTT.

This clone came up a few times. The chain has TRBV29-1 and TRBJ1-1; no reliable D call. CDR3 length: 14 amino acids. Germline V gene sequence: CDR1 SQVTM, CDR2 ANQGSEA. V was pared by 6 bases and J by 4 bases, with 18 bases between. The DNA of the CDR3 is TGCAGCGTCTTCACACTGCTTGGGTTCACTGAAGCTTTCTTT. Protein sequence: CSVFTLLGFTEAFF.

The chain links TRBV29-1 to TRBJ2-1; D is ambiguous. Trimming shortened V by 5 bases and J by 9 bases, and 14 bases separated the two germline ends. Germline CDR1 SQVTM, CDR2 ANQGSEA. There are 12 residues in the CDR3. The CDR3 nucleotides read TGCAGCGTTCTAAGAGAATCCAGTGAGCAGTTCTTC. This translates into CSVLRESSEQFF.

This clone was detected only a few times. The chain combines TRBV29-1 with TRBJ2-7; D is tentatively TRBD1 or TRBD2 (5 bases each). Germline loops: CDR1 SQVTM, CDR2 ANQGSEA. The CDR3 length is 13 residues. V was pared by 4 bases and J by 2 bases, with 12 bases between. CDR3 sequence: CSVVGGTTYEQYF. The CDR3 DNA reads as TGCAGCGTTGTTGGGGGAACGACCTACGAGCAGTACTTC.